Shown below are 15 T cell receptor beta chains from a single sample sequenced in a study of blood T cell repertoires in COVID-19. The assay was immunoSEQ multiplex PCR, and TCRdb's table has in-frame clones only and misses some. The profile shows approximately 300,000 clones, 65% to 85% of them singletons. Source material: peripheral blood. The source of these receptors is a woman aged 45-65 years with acute or convalescent COVID-19.

This clone was detected once. The V and J genes are TRBV9 and TRBJ2-3; tentative D call: TRBD1 (5 bases). V was shortened by 4 bases and J by 1 base, with 22 bases between the two germline ends. The CDR3 totals 18 residues. CDR1 and CDR2 (germline): SGDLS, YYNGEE. The CDR3 region is CASSLHPRVKRGTDTQYF. Written as DNA, the CDR3 is TGTGCCAGCAGCCTACACCCCAGGGTCAAACGCGGCACAGATACGCAGTATTTT. Filled out from reference TRBV9 and TRBJ2-3, the complete variable domain reads DSGVTQTPKHLITATGQRVTLRCSPRSGDLSVYWYQQSLDQGLQFLIQYYNGEERAKGNILERFSAQQFPDLHSELNLSSLELGDSALYFCASSLHPRVKRGTDTQYFGPGTRLTVL.

J is TRBJ2-1 and V is TRBV15, with TRBD2 as a possible D gene (7 bases). Trimming removed 5 bases from V and 8 bases from J, with 19 bases in between. CDR1 and CDR2 (germline): LNHNV, YYDKDF (reference sequence). The CDR3 is 15 residues long. This chain's CDR3 is CATSPGGARGDEQFF. In DNA form, the CDR3 reads TGTGCCACCAGCCCGGGGGGCGCCCGTGGAGATGAGCAGTTCTTC.

This clone turned up a few times. The gene calls are TRBV14 and TRBJ2-7, with 11 bases that match TRBD1. V was pared by 2 bases and J by 4 bases, with 7 bases of the junction left unmatched. The CDR3 has 16 amino acids. Germline lookup yields CDR1 SGHDN and CDR2 FVKESK. This CDR3 is CASSQRPGQGDYEQYF. For the CDR3, the DNA is TGTGCCAGCAGCCAACGCCCGGGACAGGGGGATTACGAGCAGTACTTC.

This rearrangement joins TRBV10-3 to TRBJ1-1, with TRBD1 as a possible D gene (5 bases). The V end lost 6 bases, the J end lost 1 base, and 12 bases lay between the germline ends. Germline CDR1 reads ENHRY; CDR2 reads SYGVKD. The CDR3 extends over 14 amino acids. The CDR3 is CAIRPDIRNTEAFF. The CDR3 DNA is TGTGCCATCAGACCGGACATAAGGAACACTGAAGCTTTCTTT.

The rearrangement links TRBV4-1 to TRBJ2-1; D is possibly TRBD2 (6 bases). The germline V gene has CDR1 MGHRA and CDR2 YSYEKL. V lost 4 bases and J lost 0, with 16 bases in between. The CDR3 extends over 17 amino acids. CDR3 sequence reads: CASSPTLAVSSYNEQFF. CDR3 DNA: TGCGCCAGCAGCCCGACGTTAGCGGTTAGCTCCTACAATGAGCAGTTCTTC.

This rearrangement joins TRBV29-1 to TRBJ2-1; D possibly corresponds to TRBD1 (8 bases). The V gene's germline CDR1 is SQVTM and CDR2 ANQGSEA. This CDR3 has 12 amino acids. V was pared by 7 bases and J by 5 bases, with 12 bases between. The CDR3 DNA sequence: TGCAGCGCCACAGGGGGGGACAATGAGCAGTTCTTC. It translates to CSATGGDNEQFF.

The chain is built from TRBV7-7 and TRBJ2-5; TRBD1 matches 12 bases. The germline V gene encodes CDR1 SSHAT and CDR2 FNYEAQ (reference sequence). This CDR3 contains 15 residues. Losses at the gene ends were 1 base for V and 5 bases for J; bases not matched to a gene: 2. The CDR3 DNA reads as TGTGCCAGCAGCTTAGGGGGACAGGGGGCTGAGACCCAGTACTTC. It encodes CASSLGGQGAETQYF.

The V call is TRBV5-1, the J call TRBJ1-2; tentative D call: TRBD1 (6 bases). Germline CDR1 reads SGHRS; CDR2 reads YFSETQ. V was clipped by 4 bases and J by 8 bases, with 24 bases between them. This CDR3 is 16 amino acids long. The CDR3 DNA reads as TGCGCCAGCAGCCTGGAGAGGATCCAGGGGATACACGGCTACACCTTC. This codes for CASSLERIQGIHGYTF.

There are a few counts of this clone. The CDR3 region is CAWSMAGPYSNQPQHF. CDR3 nucleotide sequence: TGTGCCTGGAGTATGGCAGGGCCGTATAGCAATCAGCCCCAGCATTTT. V usage is TRBV30 and J usage is TRBJ1-5; D possibly corresponds to TRBD1 (5 bases). The CDR3 runs 16 residues. The V gene lost 2 bases and the J gene lost 0 bases, with 14 bases spanning the gap. The germline V gene has CDR1 GTSNPN and CDR2 SVGIG (reference sequence). The entire variable domain, with the rest obtained from reference TRBV30 and TRBJ1-5, is as follows: SQTIHQWPATLVQPVGSPLSLECTVEGTSNPNLYWYRQAAGRGLQLLFYSVGIGQISSEVPQNLSASRPQDRQFILSSKKLLLSDSGFYLCAWSMAGPYSNQPQHFGDGTRLSIL.

The chain recombines TRBV6-1 with TRBJ1-2; 7 bases fit TRBD1. The CDR3 extends over 17 amino acids. The V and J ends lost 3 bases and 0 bases, in that order; junction bases with no gene match: 10. The germline gives CDR1 MNHNS, CDR2 SASEGT. The CDR3 DNA reads as TGTGCCAGCAGTGATGACGGGACAGCTAACACTAACTATGGCTACACCTTC. Translated: CASSDDGTANTNYGYTF.

The rearrangement links TRBV10-1 to TRBJ2-2; TRBD1 is a possible D gene (5 bases). Germline V gene sequence: CDR1 WNHNN, CDR2 SYGVQD (reference sequence). Trimming pared 0 bases from V and 5 bases from J, leaving 13 bases between. This CDR3 is built from 16 residues. The CDR3 DNA is TGCGCCAGCAGTGAGTCTGGACACCTGAGGACCGGGGAGCTGTTTTTT. This translates into CASSESGHLRTGELFF.

The chain uses TRBV10-3 and TRBJ1-3; possible D gene TRBD1, 6 bases. Germline V gene lookup returns CDR1 ENHRY and CDR2 SYGVKD. Trimming removed 2 bases at V and 5 bases at J, with 13 bases between. The CDR3 is made up of 15 amino acids. The CDR3 sequence is CAISEARGGRNTIYF. CDR3 coding DNA: TGTGCCATCAGTGAGGCCAGGGGAGGGAGAAACACCATATATTTT.

This chain connects TRBV21-1 to TRBJ1-5; the table's D call, TRBD1, was not checked against the DNA. TRBV21-1 is flagged as a pseudogene. The CDR3 spans 19 residues. The CDR3 DNA follows: TGTGCCAGCAGCAACAACATTCCCCCCGGGACAGGTAGCAATCAGCCCCAGCATTTT. This translates into CASSNNIPPGTGSNQPQHF.

For this clone: The sample holds other DNA sequences that translate to the same CDR3. V gene TRBV3-1 (or the pseudogene TRBV3-2) combines with J gene TRBJ2-7; no clear D gene. The ends were cut back, 1 base at V and 3 bases at J, with 10 bases in the middle. This CDR3 has 14 residues. Germline-derived CDR1 and CDR2 are LGHDT and YNNKEL (reference sequence). The CDR3 DNA follows: TGTGCCAGCAGCCAAGTGCCTAGTAGCTACGAGCAGTACTTC. Amino acid sequence: CASSQVPSSYEQYF.

The rearrangement uses TRBV6-1 and TRBJ1-6; D ambiguous. The CDR3 length is 15 residues. Germline CDR1 MNHNS, CDR2 SASEGT. With 3 bases removed from V and 2 bases from J, the gap between germline ends came to 8 bases. The CDR3 is CASSDEGTYNSPLHF. In DNA, the CDR3 is TGTGCCAGCAGTGACGAGGGTACCTATAATTCACCCCTCCACTTT.